The source of this T cell receptor (beta chain) is a study of molecular identifiers for immune sequencing clone quantification. Study-level results: One cell's worth of spiked Jurkat TCR RNA was reportedly detectable among about 930,000 naive cells.

This clonotype was seen repeatedly, ten times or more. What it recognizes is unknown. CDR3 size: 16 residues. Germline values: CDR1 SGHVS, CDR2 FNYEAQ. Deletions cut 1 base from V and 0 bases from J, with 11 bases between. Libraries of naive CD8 cells were prepared from around 20,000 to 1,000,000 sorted cells using 10%, 30% or 50% RNA. Methods described previously were used for bulk TCR libraries, and listed TCR primers were applied. TCRdb re-called the PCR reads with MiXCR, one entry per CDR3 protein. The sample contains about 640,000 distinct CDR3 sequences, nearly 20% of which appear only once. Material for sequencing was naive CD8+ T cells from blood, with Jurkat cell RNA spiked in. Subset defined: FACS-sorted CD8+CD4-CCR7+CD45RA+ naive T cells. V gene TRBV7-6 combines with J gene TRBJ2-3, with a tentative D call TRBD1 (5 bases). This clonotype was sampled from a human donor in good health. Some libraries in this study had Jurkat cell RNA spiked in. The CDR3 DNA reads TGTGCCAGCAGCTTAGATGCAGGGCCCAGCACAGATACGCAGTATTTT. It is translated as CASSLDAGPSTDTQYF. The whole variable domain, filled in from reference TRBV7-6 and TRBJ2-3, reads GAGVSQSPRYKVTKRGQDVALRCDPISGHVSLYWYRQALGQGPEFLTYFNYEAQQDKSGLPNDRFSAERPEGSISTLTIQRTEQRDSAMYRCASSLDAGPSTDTQYFGPGTRLTVL.